This T cell receptor (beta chain) is drawn from a study of T cells in localized non-small cell lung cancer. Regarding the study as a whole: In adjacent lung, a median around 52 of the top 100 tumor clones were found.

Concerning this clone itself: Its antigen is not identified.

Repertoires were generated with immunoSEQ multiplex PCR, while TCRdb's copy carries only in-frame clones and drops some. The profile covers tens of thousands of clones, with about four fifths appearing a single time and approximately 1.2% taken by the ten largest. CDR1 and CDR2 from the germline V gene are SGHTA and FQGNSA. Trimming removed 1 base from V and 2 bases from J, with 10 bases in between. The CDR3 extends over 15 amino acids. The gene calls are TRBV7-2 and TRBJ2-3, with D perhaps TRBD1 (5 bases). The sequence was obtained from a female donor of 60 years or more with stage I lung adenocarcinoma. The source material was peripheral blood, sampled before any cancer treatment. CDR3 region: CASSLGGSFTDTQYF. The CDR3 DNA reads as TGTGCCAGCAGCTTAGGGGGCAGTTTCACAGATACGCAGTATTTT. The full variable domain, rest sourced from reference TRBV7-2 and TRBJ2-3, is GAGVSQSPSNKVTEKGKDVELRCDPISGHTALYWYRQSLGQGLEFLIYFQGNSAPDKSGLPSDRFSAERTGGSVSTLTIQRTQQEDSAVYLCASSLGGSFTDTQYFGPGTRLTVL.